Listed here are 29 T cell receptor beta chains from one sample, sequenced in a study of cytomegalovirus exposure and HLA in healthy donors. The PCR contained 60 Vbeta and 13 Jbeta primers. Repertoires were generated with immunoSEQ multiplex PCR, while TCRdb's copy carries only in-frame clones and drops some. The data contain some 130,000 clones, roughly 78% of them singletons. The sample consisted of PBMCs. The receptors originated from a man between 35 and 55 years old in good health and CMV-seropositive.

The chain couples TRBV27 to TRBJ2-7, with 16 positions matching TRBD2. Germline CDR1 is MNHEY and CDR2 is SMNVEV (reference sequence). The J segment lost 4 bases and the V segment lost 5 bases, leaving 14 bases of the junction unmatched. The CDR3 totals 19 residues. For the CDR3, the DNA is TGTGCCAGCAGTCCCCCGGGACTAGCGGGAGGGCCAATTAGTTACGAGCAGTACTTC. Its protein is CASSPPGLAGGPISYEQYF.

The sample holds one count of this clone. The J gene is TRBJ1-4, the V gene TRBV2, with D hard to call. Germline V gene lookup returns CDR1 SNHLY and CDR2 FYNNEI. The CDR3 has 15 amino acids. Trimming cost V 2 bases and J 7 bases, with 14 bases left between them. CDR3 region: CASSERYQAGEKLFF. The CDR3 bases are TGTGCCAGCAGTGAACGTTACCAGGCGGGTGAAAAACTGTTTTTT. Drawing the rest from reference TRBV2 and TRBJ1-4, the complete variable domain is EPEVTQTPSHQVTQMGQEVILRCVPISNHLYFYWYRQILGQKVEFLVSFYNNEISEKSEIFDDQFSVERPDGSNFTLKIRSTKLEDSAMYFCASSERYQAGEKLFFGSGTQLSVL.

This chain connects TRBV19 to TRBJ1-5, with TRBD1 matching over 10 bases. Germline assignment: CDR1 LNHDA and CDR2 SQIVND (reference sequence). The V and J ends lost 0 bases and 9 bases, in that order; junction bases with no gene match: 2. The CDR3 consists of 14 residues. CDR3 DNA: TGTGCCAGTAGTATAGAGACAGGGGGCTTGCCCCAGCATTTT. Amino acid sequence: CASSIETGGLPQHF.

For the CDR3, the DNA is TGTGCCAGCAGTGACGTCCTCGGTTCAACAGATACGCAGTATTTT. The encoded protein is CASSDVLGSTDTQYF. The V and J genes are TRBV6-4 and TRBJ2-3; D not resolved. V was shortened by 2 bases and J by 3 bases, with 12 bases between the two germline ends. Per germline, CDR1 MRHNA and CDR2 SNTAGT. The CDR3 spans 15 residues.

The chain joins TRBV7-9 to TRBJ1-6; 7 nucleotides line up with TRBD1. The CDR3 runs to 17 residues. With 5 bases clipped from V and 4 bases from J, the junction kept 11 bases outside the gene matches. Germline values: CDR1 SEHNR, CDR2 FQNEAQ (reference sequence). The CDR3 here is CASSRRKTGNYNSPLHF. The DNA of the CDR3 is TGTGCCAGCAGCCGTCGGAAGACAGGGAATTATAATTCACCCCTCCACTTT.

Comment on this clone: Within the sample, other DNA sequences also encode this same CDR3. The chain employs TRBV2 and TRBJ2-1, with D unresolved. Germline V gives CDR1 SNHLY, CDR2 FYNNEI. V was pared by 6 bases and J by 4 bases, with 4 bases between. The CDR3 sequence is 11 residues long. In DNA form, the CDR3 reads TGTGCCAGCAGCTTATACAATGAGCAGTTCTTC. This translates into CASSLYNEQFF.

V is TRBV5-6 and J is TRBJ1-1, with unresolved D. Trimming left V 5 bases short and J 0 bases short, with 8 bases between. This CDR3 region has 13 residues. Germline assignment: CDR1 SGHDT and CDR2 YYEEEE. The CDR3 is CASRYGMNTEAFF. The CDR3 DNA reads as TGTGCCAGCAGATACGGGATGAACACTGAAGCTTTCTTT. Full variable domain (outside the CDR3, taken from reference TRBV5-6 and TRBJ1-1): DAGVTQSPTHLIKTRGQQVTLRCSPKSGHDTVSWYQQALGQGPQFIFQYYEEEERQRGNFPDRFSGHQFPNYSSELNVNALLLGDSALYLCASRYGMNTEAFFGQGTRLTVV.

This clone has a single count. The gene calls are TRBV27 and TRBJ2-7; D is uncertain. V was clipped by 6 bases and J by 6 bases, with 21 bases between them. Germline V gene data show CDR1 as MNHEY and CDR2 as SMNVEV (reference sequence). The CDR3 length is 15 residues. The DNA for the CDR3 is TGTGCCAGCAGAACCCGGTTCGGTGCTAGGCGCGAGCAGTACTTC. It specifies CASRTRFGARREQYF.

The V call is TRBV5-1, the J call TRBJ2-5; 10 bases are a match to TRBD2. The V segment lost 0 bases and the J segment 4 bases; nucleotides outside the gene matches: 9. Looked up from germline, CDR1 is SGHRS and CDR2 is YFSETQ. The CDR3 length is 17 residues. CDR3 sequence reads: CASSLGGGSGRRETQYF. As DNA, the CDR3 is TGCGCCAGCAGCTTGGGAGGGGGTAGCGGGAGGAGAGAGACCCAGTACTTC.

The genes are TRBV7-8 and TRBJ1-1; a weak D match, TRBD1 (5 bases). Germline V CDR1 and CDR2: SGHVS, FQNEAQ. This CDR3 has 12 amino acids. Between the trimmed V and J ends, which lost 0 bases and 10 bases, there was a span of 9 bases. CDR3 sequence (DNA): TGTGCCAGCAGCTTAGCGGGCCAGGGAGCTTTCTTT. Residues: CASSLAGQGAFF.

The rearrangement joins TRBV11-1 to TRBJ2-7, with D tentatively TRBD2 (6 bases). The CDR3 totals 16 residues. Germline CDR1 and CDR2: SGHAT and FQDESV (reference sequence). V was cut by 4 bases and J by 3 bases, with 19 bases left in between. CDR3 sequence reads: CASSSSVHGGIYEQYF. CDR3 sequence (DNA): TGTGCCAGCAGCTCCTCTGTTCACGGGGGAATCTACGAGCAGTACTTC.

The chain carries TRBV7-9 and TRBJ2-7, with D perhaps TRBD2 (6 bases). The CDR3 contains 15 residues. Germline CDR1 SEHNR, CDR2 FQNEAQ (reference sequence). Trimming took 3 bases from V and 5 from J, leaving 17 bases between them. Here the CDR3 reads CASSLGGGRRDEQYF. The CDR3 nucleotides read TGTGCCAGCAGCTTGGGAGGAGGTAGGCGCGACGAGCAGTACTTC.

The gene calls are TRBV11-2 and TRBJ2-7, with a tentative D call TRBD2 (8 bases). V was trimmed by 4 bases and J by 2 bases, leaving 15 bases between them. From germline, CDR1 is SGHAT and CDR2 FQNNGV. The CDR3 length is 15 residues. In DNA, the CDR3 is TGTGCCAGCAGCTATACCGGGAGGGGGCCCTACGAGCAGTACTTC. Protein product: CASSYTGRGPYEQYF.

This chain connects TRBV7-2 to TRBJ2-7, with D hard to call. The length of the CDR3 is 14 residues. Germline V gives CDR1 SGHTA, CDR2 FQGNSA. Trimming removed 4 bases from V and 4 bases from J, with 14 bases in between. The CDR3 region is CASSSATWAYEQYF. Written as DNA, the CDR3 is TGTGCCAGCAGCTCAGCAACCTGGGCTTACGAGCAGTACTTC.

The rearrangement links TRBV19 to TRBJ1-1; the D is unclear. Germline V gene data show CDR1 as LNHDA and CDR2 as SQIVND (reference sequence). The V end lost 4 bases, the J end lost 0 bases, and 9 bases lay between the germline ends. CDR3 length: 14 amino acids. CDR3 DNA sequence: TGTGCCAGTAGTAGAAACTCCATGAACACTGAAGCTTTCTTT. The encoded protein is CASSRNSMNTEAFF.

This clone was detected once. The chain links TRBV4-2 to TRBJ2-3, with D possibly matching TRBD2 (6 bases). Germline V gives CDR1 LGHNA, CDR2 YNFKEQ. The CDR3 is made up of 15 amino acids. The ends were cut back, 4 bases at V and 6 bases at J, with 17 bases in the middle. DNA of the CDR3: TGTGCCAGCAGCCTGGCGGGACTGATATCTGATACGCAGTATTTT. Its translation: CASSLAGLISDTQYF.

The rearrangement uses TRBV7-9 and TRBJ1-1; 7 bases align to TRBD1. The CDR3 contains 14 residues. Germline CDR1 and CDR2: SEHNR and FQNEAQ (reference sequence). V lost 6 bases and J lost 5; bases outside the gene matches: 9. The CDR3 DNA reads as TGTGCCAGCAGTTACTCCGGGACAGAAACTGAAGCTTTCTTT. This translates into CASSYSGTETEAFF.

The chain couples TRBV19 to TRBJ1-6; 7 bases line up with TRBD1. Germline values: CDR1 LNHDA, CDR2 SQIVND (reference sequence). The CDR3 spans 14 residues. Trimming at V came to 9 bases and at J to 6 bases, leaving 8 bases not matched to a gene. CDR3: CASAYRGRNSPLHF. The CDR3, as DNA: TGTGCCAGCGCATACAGGGGTCGTAATTCACCCCTCCACTTT.

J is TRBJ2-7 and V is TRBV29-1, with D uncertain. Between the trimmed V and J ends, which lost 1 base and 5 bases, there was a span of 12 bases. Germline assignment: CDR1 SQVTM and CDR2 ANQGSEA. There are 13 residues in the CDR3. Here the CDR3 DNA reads TGCAGCGTTGAAGGGTGGGCTCCCGACGAGCAGTACTTC. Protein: CSVEGWAPDEQYF.

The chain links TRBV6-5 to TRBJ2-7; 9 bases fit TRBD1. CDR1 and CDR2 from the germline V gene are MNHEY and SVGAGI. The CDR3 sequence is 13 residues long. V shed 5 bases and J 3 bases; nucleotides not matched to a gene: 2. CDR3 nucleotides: TGTGCCAGCAGTCTGGGACAGGGCTACGAGCAGTACTTC. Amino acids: CASSLGQGYEQYF.

CDR3 sequence: CASSLRLAAAYNEQFF. DNA for the CDR3: TGTGCCAGCAGTTTAAGACTAGCGGCAGCCTACAATGAGCAGTTCTTC. The chain is built from TRBV5-8 and TRBJ2-1; 9 bases agree with TRBD2. This CDR3 is 16 amino acids long. Trimming cost V 5 bases and J 2 bases; bases outside gene matches: 8. Germline loops: CDR1 SGHTS, CDR2 YDEGEE.

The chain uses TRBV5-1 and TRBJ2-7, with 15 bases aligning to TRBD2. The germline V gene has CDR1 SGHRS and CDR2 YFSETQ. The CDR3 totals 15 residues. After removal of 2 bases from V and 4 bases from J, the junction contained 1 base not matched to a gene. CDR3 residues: CASSFGLAGGYEQYF. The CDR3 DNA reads TGCGCCAGCAGCTTTGGACTAGCGGGAGGGTACGAGCAGTACTTC.

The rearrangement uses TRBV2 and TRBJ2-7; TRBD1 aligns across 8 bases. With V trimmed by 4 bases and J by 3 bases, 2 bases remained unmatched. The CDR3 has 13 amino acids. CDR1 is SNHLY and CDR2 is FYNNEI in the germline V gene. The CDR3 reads CASSADRDYEQYF. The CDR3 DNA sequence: TGTGCCAGCAGTGCGGACAGGGACTACGAGCAGTACTTC.

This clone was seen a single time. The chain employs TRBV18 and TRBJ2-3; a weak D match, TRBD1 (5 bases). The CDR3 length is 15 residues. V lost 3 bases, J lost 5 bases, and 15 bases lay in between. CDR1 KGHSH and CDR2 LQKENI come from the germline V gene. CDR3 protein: CASSPGKQARDTQYF. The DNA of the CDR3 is TGTGCCAGCTCACCGGGGAAACAGGCGCGAGATACGCAGTATTTT.

The CDR3 region is CASSAVLEQFF. Written as DNA, the CDR3 is TGTGCCAGCAGTGCAGTCCTTGAGCAGTTCTTC. The chain joins TRBV6-1 to TRBJ2-1; D uncertain. Germline lookup yields CDR1 MNHNS and CDR2 SASEGT. The CDR3 loop spans 11 amino acids. V dropped 4 bases and J dropped 9 bases, with 7 bases sitting between them.

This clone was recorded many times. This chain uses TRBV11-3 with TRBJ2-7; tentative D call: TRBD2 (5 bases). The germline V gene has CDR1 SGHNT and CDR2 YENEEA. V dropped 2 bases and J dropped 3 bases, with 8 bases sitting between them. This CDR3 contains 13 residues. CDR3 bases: TGTGCCAGCAGCTTACAAGGGAGCTACGAGCAGTACTTC. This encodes CASSLQGSYEQYF.

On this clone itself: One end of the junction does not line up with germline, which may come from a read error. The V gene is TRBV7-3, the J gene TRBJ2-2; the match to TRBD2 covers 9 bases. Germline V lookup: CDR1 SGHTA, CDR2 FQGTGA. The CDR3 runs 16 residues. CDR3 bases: TGTGGCAGCAGCTTAGTGCCTAGCGGGAATTCCGGGGAGCTGTTTTTT. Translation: CGSSLVPSGNSGELFF.

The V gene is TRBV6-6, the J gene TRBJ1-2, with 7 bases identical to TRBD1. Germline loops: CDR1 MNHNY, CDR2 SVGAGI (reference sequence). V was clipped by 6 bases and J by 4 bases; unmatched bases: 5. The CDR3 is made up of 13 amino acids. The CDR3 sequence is CASSRNRGYGYTF. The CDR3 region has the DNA TGTGCCAGCAGCCGTAACAGGGGCTATGGCTACACCTTC.

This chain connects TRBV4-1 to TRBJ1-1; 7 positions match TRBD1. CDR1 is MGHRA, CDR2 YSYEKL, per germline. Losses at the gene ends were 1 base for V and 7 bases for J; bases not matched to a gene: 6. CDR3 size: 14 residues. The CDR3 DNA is TGCGCCAGCAGCCAAGTACACAGGGGCAGTGAAGCTTTCTTT. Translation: CASSQVHRGSEAFF.